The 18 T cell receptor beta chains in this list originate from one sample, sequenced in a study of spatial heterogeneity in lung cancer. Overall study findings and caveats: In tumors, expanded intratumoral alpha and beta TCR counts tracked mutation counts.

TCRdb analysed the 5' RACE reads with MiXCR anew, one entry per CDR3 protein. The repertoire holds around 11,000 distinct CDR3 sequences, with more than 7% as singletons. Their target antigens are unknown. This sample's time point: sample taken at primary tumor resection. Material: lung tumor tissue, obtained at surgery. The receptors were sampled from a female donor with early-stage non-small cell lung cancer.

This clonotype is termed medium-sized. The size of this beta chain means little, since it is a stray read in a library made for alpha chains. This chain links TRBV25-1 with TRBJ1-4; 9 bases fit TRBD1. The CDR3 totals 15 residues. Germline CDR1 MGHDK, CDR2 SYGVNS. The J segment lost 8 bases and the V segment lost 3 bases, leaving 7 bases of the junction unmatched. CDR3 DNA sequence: TGTGCCAGCAGTGATTCCGGGACAGGGATCGAAAAACTGTTTTTT. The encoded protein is CASSDSGTGIEKLFF.

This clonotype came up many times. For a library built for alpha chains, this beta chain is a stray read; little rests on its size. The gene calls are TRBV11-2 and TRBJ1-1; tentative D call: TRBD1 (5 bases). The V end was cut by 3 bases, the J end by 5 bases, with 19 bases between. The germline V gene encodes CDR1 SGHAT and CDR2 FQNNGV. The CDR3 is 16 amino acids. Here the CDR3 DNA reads TGTGCCAGCAGCTTGGCTCTTGACAGCTGGGGGACTGAAGCTTTCTTT. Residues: CASSLALDSWGTEAFF.

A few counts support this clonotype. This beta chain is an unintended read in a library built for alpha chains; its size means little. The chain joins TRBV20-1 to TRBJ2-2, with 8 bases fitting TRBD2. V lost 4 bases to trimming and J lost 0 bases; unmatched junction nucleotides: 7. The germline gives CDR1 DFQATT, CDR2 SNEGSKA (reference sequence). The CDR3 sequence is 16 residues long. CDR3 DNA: TGCAGTGCTAAACCCGCGGGGGGCGCGAACACCGGGGAGCTGTTTTTT. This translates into CSAKPAGGANTGELFF.

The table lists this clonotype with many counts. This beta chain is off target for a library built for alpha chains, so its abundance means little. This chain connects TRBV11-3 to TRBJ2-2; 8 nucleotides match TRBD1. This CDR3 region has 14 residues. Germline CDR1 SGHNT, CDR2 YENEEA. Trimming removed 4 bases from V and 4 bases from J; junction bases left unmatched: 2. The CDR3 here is CASSSGGTTGELFF. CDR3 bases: TGTGCCAGCAGCTCAGGGGGCACCACCGGGGAGCTGTTTTTT.

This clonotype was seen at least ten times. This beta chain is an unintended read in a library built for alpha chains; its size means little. CDR3 DNA sequence: TGTGCCAGCAGTTCAGGGACAGGCCTCTCTGGGGCCAACGTCCTGACTTTC. Translation: CASSSGTGLSGANVLTF. The chain combines TRBV28 with TRBJ2-6, with 8 bases aligning to TRBD1. Trimming at V came to 4 bases and at J to 0 bases, leaving 5 bases not matched to a gene. The germline V gene encodes CDR1 MDHEN and CDR2 SYDVKM. The CDR3 is made up of 17 amino acids.

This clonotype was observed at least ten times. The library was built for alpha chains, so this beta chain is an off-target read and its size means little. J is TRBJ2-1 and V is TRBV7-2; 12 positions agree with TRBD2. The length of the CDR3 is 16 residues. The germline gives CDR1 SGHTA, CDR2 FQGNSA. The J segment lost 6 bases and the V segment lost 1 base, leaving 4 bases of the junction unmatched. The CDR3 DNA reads TGTGCCAGCAGCTTAGACGCTAGCGGGGGGGTCAATGAGCAGTTCTTC. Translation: CASSLDASGGVNEQFF.

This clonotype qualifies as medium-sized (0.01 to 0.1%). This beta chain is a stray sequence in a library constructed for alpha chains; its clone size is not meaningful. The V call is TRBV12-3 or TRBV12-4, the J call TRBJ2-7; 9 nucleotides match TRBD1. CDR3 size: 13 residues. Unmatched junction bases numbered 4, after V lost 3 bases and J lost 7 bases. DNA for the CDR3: TGTGCCAGCAGTTTCTTGGACAGGGGAGAGCAGTACTTC. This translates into CASSFLDRGEQYF.

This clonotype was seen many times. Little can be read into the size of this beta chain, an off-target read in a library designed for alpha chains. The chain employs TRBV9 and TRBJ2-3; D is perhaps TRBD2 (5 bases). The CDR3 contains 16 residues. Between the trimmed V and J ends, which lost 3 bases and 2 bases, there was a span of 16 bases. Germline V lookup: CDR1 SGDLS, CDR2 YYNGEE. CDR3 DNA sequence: TGTGCCAGCAGCGGGGCCCTGCGGGCGGACACAGATACGCAGTATTTT. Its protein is CASSGALRADTDTQYF.

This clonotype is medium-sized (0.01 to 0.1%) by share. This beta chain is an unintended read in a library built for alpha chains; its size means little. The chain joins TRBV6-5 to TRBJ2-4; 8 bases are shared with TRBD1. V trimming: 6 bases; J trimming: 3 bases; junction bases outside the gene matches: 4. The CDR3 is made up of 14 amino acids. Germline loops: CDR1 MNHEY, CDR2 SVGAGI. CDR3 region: CASRQGGGKNIQYF. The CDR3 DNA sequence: TGTGCCAGCAGACAGGGGGGAGGCAAAAACATTCAGTACTTC.

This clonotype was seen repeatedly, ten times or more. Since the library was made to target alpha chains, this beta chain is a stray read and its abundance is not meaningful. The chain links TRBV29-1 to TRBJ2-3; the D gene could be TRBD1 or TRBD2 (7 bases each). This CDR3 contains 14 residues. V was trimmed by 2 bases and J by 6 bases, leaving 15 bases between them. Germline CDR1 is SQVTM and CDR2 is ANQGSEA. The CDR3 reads CSVEPGRGGDTQYF. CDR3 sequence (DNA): TGCAGCGTTGAACCAGGCAGGGGGGGGGATACGCAGTATTTT.

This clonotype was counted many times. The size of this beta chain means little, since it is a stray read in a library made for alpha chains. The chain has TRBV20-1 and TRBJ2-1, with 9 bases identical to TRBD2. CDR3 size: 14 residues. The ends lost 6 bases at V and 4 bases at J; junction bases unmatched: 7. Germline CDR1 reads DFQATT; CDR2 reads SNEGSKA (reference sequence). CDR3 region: CSALRGGRYNEQFF. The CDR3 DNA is TGCAGTGCCTTGCGGGGGGGCAGGTACAATGAGCAGTTCTTC.

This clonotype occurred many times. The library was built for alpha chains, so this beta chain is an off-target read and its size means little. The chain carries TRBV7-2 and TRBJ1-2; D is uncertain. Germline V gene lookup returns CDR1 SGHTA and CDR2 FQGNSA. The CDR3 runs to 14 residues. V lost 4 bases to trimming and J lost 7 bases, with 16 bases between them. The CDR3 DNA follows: TGTGCCAGCAGCTCCCCTCCCATCCATCGTGGCTACACCTTC. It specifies CASSSPPIHRGYTF. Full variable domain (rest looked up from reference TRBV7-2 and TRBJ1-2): GAGVSQSPSNKVTEKGKDVELRCDPISGHTALYWYRQSLGQGLEFLIYFQGNSAPDKSGLPSDRFSAERTGGSVSTLTIQRTQQEDSAVYLCASSSPPIHRGYTFGSGTRLTVV.

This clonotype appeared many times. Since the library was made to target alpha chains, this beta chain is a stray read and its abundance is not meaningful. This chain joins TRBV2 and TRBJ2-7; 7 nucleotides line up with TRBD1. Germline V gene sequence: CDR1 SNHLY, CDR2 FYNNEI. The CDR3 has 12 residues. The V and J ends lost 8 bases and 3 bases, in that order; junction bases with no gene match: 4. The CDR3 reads CASGGQIYEQYF. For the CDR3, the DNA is TGTGCCAGCGGGGGACAGATCTACGAGCAGTACTTC.

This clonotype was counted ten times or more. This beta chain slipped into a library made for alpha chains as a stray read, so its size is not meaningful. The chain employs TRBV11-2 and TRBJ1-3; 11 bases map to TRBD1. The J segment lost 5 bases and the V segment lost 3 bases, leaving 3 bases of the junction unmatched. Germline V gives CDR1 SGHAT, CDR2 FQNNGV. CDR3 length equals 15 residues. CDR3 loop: CASSLDRGLRNTIYF. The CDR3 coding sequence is TGTGCCAGCAGCTTGGACAGGGGGCTGAGAAACACCATATATTTT. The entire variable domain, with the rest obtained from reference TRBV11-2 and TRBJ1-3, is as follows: EAGVAQSPRYKIIEKRQSVAFWCNPISGHATLYWYQQILGQGPKLLIQFQNNGVVDDSQLPKDRFSAERLKGVDSTLKIQPAKLEDSAVYLCASSLDRGLRNTIYFGEGSWLTVV.

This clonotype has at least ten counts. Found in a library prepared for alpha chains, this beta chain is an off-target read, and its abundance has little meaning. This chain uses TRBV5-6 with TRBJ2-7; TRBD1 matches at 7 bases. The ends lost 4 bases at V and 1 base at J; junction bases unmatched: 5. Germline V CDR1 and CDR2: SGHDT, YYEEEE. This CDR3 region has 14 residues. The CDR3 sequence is CASSPTGTSYEQYF. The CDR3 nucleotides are TGTGCCAGCAGCCCGACAGGGACGTCCTACGAGCAGTACTTC.

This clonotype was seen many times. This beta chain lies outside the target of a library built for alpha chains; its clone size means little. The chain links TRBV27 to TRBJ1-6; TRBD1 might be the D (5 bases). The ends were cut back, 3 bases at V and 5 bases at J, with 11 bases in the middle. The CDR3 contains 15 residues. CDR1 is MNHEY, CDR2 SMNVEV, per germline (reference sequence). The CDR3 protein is CASSFRAGNNSPLHF. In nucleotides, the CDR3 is TGTGCCAGCAGTTTTCGGGCAGGGAATAATTCACCCCTCCACTTT.

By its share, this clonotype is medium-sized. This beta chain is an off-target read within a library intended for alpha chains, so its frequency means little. The CDR3 DNA reads as TGTGCCAGCAGCCAAGATCCAGGGGCACGAGAGACCCAGTACTTC. Amino acids: CASSQDPGARETQYF. The chain joins TRBV3-1 to TRBJ2-5; maybe TRBD1 (6 bases). With 0 bases removed from V and 4 bases from J, the gap between germline ends came to 12 bases. This CDR3 has 15 residues. CDR1 and CDR2 from the germline V gene are LGHDT and YNNKEL (reference sequence).

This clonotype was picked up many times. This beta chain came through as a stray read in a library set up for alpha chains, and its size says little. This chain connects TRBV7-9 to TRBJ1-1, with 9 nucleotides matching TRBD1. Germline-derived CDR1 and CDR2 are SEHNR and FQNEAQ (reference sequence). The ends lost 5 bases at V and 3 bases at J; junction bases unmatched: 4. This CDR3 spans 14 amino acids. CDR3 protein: CASSLDRGYTEAFF. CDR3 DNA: TGTGCCAGCAGCCTCGACAGGGGGTACACTGAAGCTTTCTTT.